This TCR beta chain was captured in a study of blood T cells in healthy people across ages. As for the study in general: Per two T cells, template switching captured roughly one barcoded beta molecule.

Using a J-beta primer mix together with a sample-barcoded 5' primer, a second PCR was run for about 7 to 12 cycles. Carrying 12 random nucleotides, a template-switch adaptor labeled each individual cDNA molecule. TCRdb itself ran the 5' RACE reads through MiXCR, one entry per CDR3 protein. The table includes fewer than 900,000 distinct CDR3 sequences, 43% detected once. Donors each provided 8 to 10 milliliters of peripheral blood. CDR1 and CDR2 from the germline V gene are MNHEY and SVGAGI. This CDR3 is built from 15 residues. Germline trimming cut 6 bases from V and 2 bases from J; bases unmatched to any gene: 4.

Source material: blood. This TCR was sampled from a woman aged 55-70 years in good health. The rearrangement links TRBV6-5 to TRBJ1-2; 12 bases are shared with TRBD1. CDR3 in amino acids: CASRGTGGSNYGYTF. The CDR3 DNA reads TGTGCCAGCAGGGGGACAGGGGGCTCGAACTATGGCTACACCTTC.